These 4 T cell receptor beta chains were sequenced from one sample in a study of cytotoxic CD8 clonotypes in ibrutinib-treated CLL. Some clones are missing from TCRdb's copy, which holds only in-frame ones; the method was immunoSEQ multiplex PCR. The table lists fewer than 400,000 clones, roughly two thirds of them singletons. The sample in question was PBMCs, obtained after 36 months of ibrutinib treatment. These receptors all stem from a human donor with chronic lymphocytic leukemia.

The rearrangement links TRBV2 to TRBJ2-7; D unresolved. The CDR3 totals 14 residues. Germline lookup yields CDR1 SNHLY and CDR2 FYNNEI. The V end was cut by 3 bases, the J end by 0 bases, with 9 bases between. CDR3 sequence (DNA): TGTGCCAGCAGTGAGACCCTCGCCTCCTACGAGCAGTACTTC. Amino acids: CASSETLASYEQYF.

The chain uses TRBV27 and TRBJ2-7; maybe TRBD2 (5 bases). V was trimmed by 8 bases and J by 0 bases, leaving 14 bases between them. Looked up from germline, CDR1 is MNHEY and CDR2 is SMNVEV (reference sequence). The CDR3 contains 14 residues. Written as DNA, the CDR3 is TGTGCCAGCTCCCGAACGAGGGCCTCCTACGAGCAGTACTTC. Its translation is CASSRTRASYEQYF.

V gene TRBV6-5 combines with J gene TRBJ2-3, with 10 bases identical to TRBD1. Trimming at V came to 2 bases and at J to 4 bases, leaving 3 bases not matched to a gene. CDR1 MNHEY and CDR2 SVGAGI come from the germline V gene. The CDR3 has 15 amino acids. CDR3 DNA sequence: TGTGCCAGCAGTTACGCCGGGACAGGGGCAGATACGCAGTATTTT. It translates to CASSYAGTGADTQYF.

Concerning this clone itself: No conserved phenylalanine or tryptophan ends this CDR3, so it is likely a read error. The limits of the CDR3 on the DNA are not certain, so only TCRdb's listed CDR3 is given. V gene TRBV27 combines with J gene TRBJ2-7; TRBD1 reflects the table's D call only, with no check against the DNA. The germline V gene has CDR1 MNHEY and CDR2 SMNVEV (reference sequence). The CDR3 totals 11 residues, both ends included. The CDR3 loop reads CASTAGQGNGS.